The next 14 T cell receptor beta chains were all read from a single sample in a study of cytomegalovirus exposure and HLA in healthy donors. The PCR employed 60 Vbeta primers together with 13 Jbeta primers. The table came from immunoSEQ multiplex PCR; TCRdb's copy has only in-frame clones and leaves some out. The top ten clones hold over 10% of a sample with about 67,000 clones, around 91% of them seen once. The material sequenced was PBMCs. The receptor source for this set is a woman in her twenties or thirties in good health and CMV-seropositive.

V gene TRBV27 combines with J gene TRBJ2-5, with 13 bases fitting TRBD2. The J call may not be correct, given that the DNA end is closer to TRBJ2-7. The CDR3 has 17 amino acids. Per the germline V gene, CDR1 is MNHEY and CDR2 is SMNVEV (reference sequence). The CDR3 here is CASGSGVGLAGTGEQYF. The CDR3 nucleotides read TGTGCCAGCGGATCAGGGGTGGGACTAGCGGGGACGGGCGAGCAGTACTTC.

The chain carries TRBV19 and TRBJ1-5; 9 bases agree with TRBD1. The CDR3 totals 15 residues. Germline V gene sequence: CDR1 LNHDA, CDR2 SQIVND (reference sequence). Trimming removed 3 bases from V and 5 bases from J; junction bases left unmatched: 5. The chain's CDR3 is CASSISGQGYQPQHF. The CDR3 DNA sequence: TGTGCCAGTAGTATCAGCGGACAGGGGTATCAGCCCCAGCATTTT.

The V call is TRBV14, the J call TRBJ2-1; perhaps TRBD1 as D (6 bases). Germline V gives CDR1 SGHDN, CDR2 FVKESK. The V gene lost 5 bases and the J gene lost 8 bases, with 10 bases spanning the gap. There are 12 residues in the CDR3. The CDR3 DNA reads TGTGCCAGCAGCTCACAGGGACATGAGCAGTTCTTC. This encodes CASSSQGHEQFF.

The V gene is TRBV5-1, the J gene TRBJ1-2; a weak D match, TRBD1 (6 bases). CDR3 length: 14 amino acids. Germline V gives CDR1 SGHRS, CDR2 YFSETQ. V lost 4 bases, J lost 8 bases, and 18 bases lay in between. CDR3 nucleotide sequence: TGCGCCAGCAGCATACAGGGACCAACGACCGGCTACACCTTC. Protein sequence: CASSIQGPTTGYTF.

This clone was counted once. The chain joins TRBV5-6 to TRBJ1-3; the D is unclear. The CDR3 sequence is 13 residues long. V was cut by 0 bases and J by 5 bases, with 6 bases left in between. Per the germline V gene, CDR1 is SGHDT and CDR2 is YYEEEE. The CDR3 nucleotides read TGTGCCAGCAGCTTGGAGAGAAGAAACACCATATATTTT. Its protein product is CASSLERRNTIYF.

V and J are TRBV5-1 and TRBJ1-2, with D maybe TRBD1 (6 bases). Trimming took off 4 bases at V and 8 bases at J, with 15 bases between the two ends. CDR1 is SGHRS, CDR2 YFSETQ, per germline. This CDR3 spans 13 amino acids. The chain's CDR3 is CASSQRDRTGYTF. The CDR3, as DNA: TGCGCCAGCAGCCAACGAGACAGGACGGGCTACACCTTC. The full variable domain, its missing parts supplied by reference TRBV5-1 and TRBJ1-2, is KAGVTQTPRYLIKTRGQQVTLSCSPISGHRSVSWYQQTPGQGLQFLFEYFSETQRNKGNFPGRFSGRQFSNSRSEMNVSTLELGDSALYLCASSQRDRTGYTFGSGTRLTVV.

V and J are TRBV28 and TRBJ2-5; TRBD1 matches at 7 bases. The DNA end favors TRBJ2-7, so the J call may be wrong. This CDR3 is 14 amino acids long. Per the germline V gene, CDR1 is MDHEN and CDR2 is SYDVKM. The CDR3 coding sequence is TGTGCCAGCAGTCCGACAGGGCCCCCCTACGAGCAGTACTTC. Protein sequence: CASSPTGPPYEQYF.

The chain joins TRBV5-1 to TRBJ2-7; a possible D gene is TRBD1 (5 bases). V was clipped by 0 bases and J by 3 bases, with 10 bases between them. The CDR3 is 14 amino acids. Germline V gene lookup returns CDR1 SGHRS and CDR2 YFSETQ. CDR3 sequence reads: CASSLGQFGYEQYF. DNA for the CDR3: TGCGCCAGCAGCTTGGGACAGTTCGGCTACGAGCAGTACTTC.

The chain couples TRBV7-9 to TRBJ1-4; D remains ambiguous. Trimming took 5 bases from V and 0 from J, leaving 10 bases between them. Germline CDR1 is SEHNR and CDR2 is FQNEAQ (reference sequence). The CDR3 has 15 residues. CDR3 nucleotides: TGTGCCAGCAGCCTCGGAGTCACAACTAATGAAAAACTGTTTTTT. Its translation: CASSLGVTTNEKLFF.

The chain has TRBV5-1 and TRBJ2-4, with TRBD2 matching over 7 bases. Germline CDR1 SGHRS, CDR2 YFSETQ. The CDR3 is 16 amino acids. Trimming at V came to 0 bases and at J to 3 bases, leaving 6 bases not matched to a gene. CDR3 DNA: TGCGCCAGCAGCTTGGGCGGGAGCAGTGGCAAAAACATTCAGTACTTC. It is translated as CASSLGGSSGKNIQYF.

V usage is TRBV9 and J usage is TRBJ2-1, with TRBD2 matching 8 bases. V trimming: 3 bases; J trimming: 7 bases; junction bases outside the gene matches: 6. Germline V gives CDR1 SGDLS, CDR2 YYNGEE. The CDR3 runs to 14 residues. The CDR3 region is CASSGTSISNEQFF. The CDR3 DNA follows: TGTGCCAGCAGCGGGACTAGCATTTCAAATGAGCAGTTCTTC. Variable domain in full (rest from reference TRBV9 and TRBJ2-1): DSGVTQTPKHLITATGQRVTLRCSPRSGDLSVYWYQQSLDQGLQFLIQYYNGEERAKGNILERFSAQQFPDLHSELNLSSLELGDSALYFCASSGTSISNEQFFGPGTRLTVL.

The gene calls are TRBV6-5 and TRBJ1-1; D perhaps matches TRBD1 (5 bases). The CDR3 is 13 residues long. V was shortened by 11 bases and J by 1 base, with 14 bases between the two germline ends. Germline values: CDR1 MNHEY, CDR2 SVGAGI. In DNA form, the CDR3 reads TGTGCCGGCGGGGCACAGCCGAACACTGAAGCTTTCTTT. Amino acid sequence: CAGGAQPNTEAFF.

The V gene is TRBV6-1, the J gene TRBJ1-2, with a tentative D call TRBD1 (5 bases). CDR3 length: 15 residues. Germline CDR1 MNHNS, CDR2 SASEGT. V was clipped by 8 bases and J by 6 bases, with 22 bases between them. The CDR3 DNA sequence: TGTGCCAGCGACCGCTCGGGGGGTCGGGAGCATGGCTACACCTTC. This codes for CASDRSGGREHGYTF.

The V call is TRBV5-6, the J call TRBJ2-1; the match to TRBD2 covers 9 bases. Trimming cost V 3 bases and J 4 bases; bases outside gene matches: 5. The CDR3 length is 15 residues. CDR1 and CDR2 (germline): SGHDT, YYEEEE. Written as DNA, the CDR3 is TGTGCCAGCAGCTCGCTAGCGGGAACTTACAATGAGCAGTTCTTC. Translated: CASSSLAGTYNEQFF.